Presented here are 18 T cell receptor beta chains from one specimen sequenced in a study of blood T cell repertoires in COVID-19. The assay was immunoSEQ multiplex PCR, and TCRdb's table has in-frame clones only and misses some. The sample holds tens of thousands of clones, roughly 90% seen once. Sequenced sample: peripheral blood. Receptor source: a man between 60 and 70 years old with active or convalescent COVID-19.

The genes are TRBV18 and TRBJ1-2, with a weak D call TRBD1 (5 bases). The CDR3 has 15 amino acids. Trimming pared 0 bases from V and 6 bases from J, leaving 14 bases between. CDR1 is KGHSH and CDR2 is LQKENI in the germline V gene. This CDR3 reads CASSPPRARGNGYTF. In DNA form, the CDR3 reads TGTGCCAGCTCACCACCTCGGGCAAGGGGCAATGGCTACACCTTC.

The V gene is TRBV14, the J gene TRBJ1-1; unclear D gene. Trimming stripped 1 base from V and 0 bases from J, with 3 bases between. Germline lookup yields CDR1 SGHDN and CDR2 FVKESK. CDR3 length: 13 residues. CDR3 DNA sequence: TGTGCCAGCAGCCAAGCAATGAACACTGAAGCTTTCTTT. Protein product: CASSQAMNTEAFF.

V and J are TRBV11-3 and TRBJ2-5, with 11 bases aligning to TRBD1. Looked up from germline, CDR1 is SGHNT and CDR2 is YENEEA. This CDR3 has 14 amino acids. Losses at the gene ends were 5 bases for V and 5 bases for J; bases not matched to a gene: 4. CDR3 nucleotides: TGTGCCAGCAGCCTCGGACAGGGGGCGGAGACCCAGTACTTC. This gives the protein CASSLGQGAETQYF.

The chain is built from TRBV6-5 and TRBJ2-5; D is perhaps TRBD2 (6 bases). Trimming left V 6 bases short and J 2 bases short, with 13 bases between. Per the germline V gene, CDR1 is MNHEY and CDR2 is SVGAGI. This CDR3 comprises 14 residues. In DNA, the CDR3 is TGTGCCAGCAGCCATCTGCGGGATCAAGAGACCCAGTACTTC. Amino acid sequence: CASSHLRDQETQYF.

The V gene is TRBV28, the J gene TRBJ2-7; D uncertain. The CDR3 is made up of 13 amino acids. The germline V gene has CDR1 MDHEN and CDR2 SYDVKM. V dropped 5 bases and J dropped 3 bases, with 11 bases sitting between them. The CDR3 loop reads CASSPYVNYEQYF. The CDR3, as DNA: TGTGCCAGCAGTCCCTACGTAAACTACGAGCAGTACTTC.

This chain joins TRBV4-3 and TRBJ1-1, with D hard to call. The ends were cut back, 0 bases at V and 5 bases at J, with 7 bases in the middle. Germline CDR1 is LGHNA and CDR2 is YSLEER. The CDR3 totals 13 residues. In DNA, the CDR3 is TGCGCCAGCAGCCAAGAGACGGGGACTGAAGCTTTCTTT. It yields the protein CASSQETGTEAFF.

This chain uses TRBV6-1 with TRBJ1-5; 8 bases line up with TRBD1. The CDR3 runs to 14 residues. V was pared by 5 bases and J by 5 bases, with 5 bases of the junction left unmatched. Germline V gene sequence: CDR1 MNHNS, CDR2 SASEGT. The CDR3 region has the DNA TGTGCCAGCAGTTCAGGGGGCCCTCATCAGCCCCAGCATTTT. This gives the protein CASSSGGPHQPQHF.

The V gene is TRBV18, the J gene TRBJ1-2; 8 nucleotides agree with TRBD1. The CDR3 length is 16 residues. J lost 3 bases, V lost 4 bases, and 10 bases had no gene match. CDR1 is KGHSH and CDR2 is LQKENI in the germline V gene. The DNA of the CDR3 is TGTGCCAGCTCACTACTTTCAGGGGGCGCCGACTATGGCTACACCTTC. Its protein is CASSLLSGGADYGYTF.

This chain links TRBV5-6 with TRBJ2-7, with D possibly matching TRBD2 (5 bases). The CDR3 length is 13 residues. Germline-derived CDR1 and CDR2 are SGHDT and YYEEEE. Trimming cost V 2 bases and J 2 bases, with 8 bases left between them. The CDR3 protein is CASSFEGTYEQYF. The DNA of the CDR3 is TGTGCCAGCAGCTTTGAGGGCACCTACGAGCAGTACTTC.

This chain links TRBV21-1 with TRBJ1-6; the D call in the table, TRBD1, was not verified against the DNA. TRBV21-1 has pseudogene status. The CDR3 consists of 19 residues. In nucleotides, the CDR3 is TGTGCCAGCAGCGTAAGTCAACAGGGGTACAGCTCCTATAATTCACCCCTCCACTTT. Translation: CASSVSQQGYSSYNSPLHF.

J is TRBJ2-2 and V is TRBV30; 11 nucleotides match TRBD2. This CDR3 comprises 17 residues. V lost 4 bases and J lost 4; bases outside the gene matches: 11. Germline CDR1 is GTSNPN and CDR2 is SVGIG (reference sequence). The CDR3 bases are TGTGCCTGGAACCGACTGGAGGGGACTAGCGGCACCGGGGAGCTGTTTTTT. It is translated as CAWNRLEGTSGTGELFF.

The V call is TRBV7-2, the J call TRBJ1-1; D not resolved. The CDR3 contains 13 residues. Germline CDR1 SGHTA, CDR2 FQGNSA. Trimming pared 0 bases from V and 1 base from J, leaving 3 bases between. The CDR3: CASSLAGNTEAFF. The CDR3 DNA sequence: TGTGCCAGCAGCTTAGCCGGGAACACTGAAGCTTTCTTT.

J is TRBJ1-2 and V is TRBV19; D uncertain. Trimming removed 3 bases from V and 7 bases from J, with 9 bases in between. Looked up from germline, CDR1 is LNHDA and CDR2 is SQIVND (reference sequence). The CDR3 sequence is 12 residues long. The CDR3 reads CASSISRGGYTF. The CDR3 DNA reads as TGTGCCAGTAGTATTTCTCGGGGTGGCTACACCTTC.

The chain employs TRBV5-1 and TRBJ1-2, with TRBD1 as a possible D gene (5 bases). The CDR3 runs to 12 residues. Germline assignment: CDR1 SGHRS and CDR2 YFSETQ. The ends were cut back, 3 bases at V and 8 bases at J, with 11 bases in the middle. The CDR3 DNA is TGCGCCAGCAGCTCCCAGGGCGGCGGCTACACCTTC. Its translation: CASSSQGGGYTF.

The chain carries TRBV6-5 and TRBJ2-2, with 7 bases matching TRBD2. The CDR3 has 15 amino acids. V was pared by 0 bases and J by 7 bases, with 5 bases of the junction left unmatched. Per germline, CDR1 MNHEY and CDR2 SVGAGI. The CDR3 sequence: CASSYSREKHGELFF. CDR3 nucleotides: TGTGCCAGCAGTTACTCGCGGGAGAAGCACGGGGAGCTGTTTTTT.

The chain joins TRBV24-1 to TRBJ1-1; D is unresolved. CDR3 length: 13 amino acids. V gave up 11 bases and J gave up 4 bases, with 16 bases separating them. The germline V gene encodes CDR1 KGHDR and CDR2 SFDVKD. The CDR3 reads CAISDRESTEAFF. DNA for the CDR3: TGTGCCATTTCGGACCGGGAGTCCACTGAAGCTTTCTTT.

The rearrangement joins TRBV15 to TRBJ1-3, with D tentatively TRBD1 (5 bases). This CDR3 comprises 16 residues. Germline loops: CDR1 LNHNV, CDR2 YYDKDF (reference sequence). The ends were cut back, 0 bases at V and 0 bases at J, with 9 bases in the middle. The CDR3 nucleotides are TGTGCCACCAGCAGAGACCGGGGGAGCTCTGGAAACACCATATATTTT. Translated, it gives CATSRDRGSSGNTIYF. Full variable domain (outside the CDR3, taken from reference TRBV15 and TRBJ1-3): DAMVIQNPRYQVTQFGKPVTLSCSQTLNHNVMYWYQQKSSQAPKLLFHYYDKDFNNEADTPDNFQSRRPNTSFCFLDIRSPGLGDTAMYLCATSRDRGSSGNTIYFGEGSWLTVV.

This clone was counted a single time. The chain links TRBV28 to TRBJ1-2, with D unclear. The ends were cut back, 6 bases at V and 4 bases at J, with 15 bases in the middle. Looked up from germline, CDR1 is MDHEN and CDR2 is SYDVKM. This CDR3 has 14 residues. CDR3 nucleotides: TGTGCCAGCAGGGATACGGTCTCTAGCTATGGCTACACCTTC. Translation: CASRDTVSSYGYTF.